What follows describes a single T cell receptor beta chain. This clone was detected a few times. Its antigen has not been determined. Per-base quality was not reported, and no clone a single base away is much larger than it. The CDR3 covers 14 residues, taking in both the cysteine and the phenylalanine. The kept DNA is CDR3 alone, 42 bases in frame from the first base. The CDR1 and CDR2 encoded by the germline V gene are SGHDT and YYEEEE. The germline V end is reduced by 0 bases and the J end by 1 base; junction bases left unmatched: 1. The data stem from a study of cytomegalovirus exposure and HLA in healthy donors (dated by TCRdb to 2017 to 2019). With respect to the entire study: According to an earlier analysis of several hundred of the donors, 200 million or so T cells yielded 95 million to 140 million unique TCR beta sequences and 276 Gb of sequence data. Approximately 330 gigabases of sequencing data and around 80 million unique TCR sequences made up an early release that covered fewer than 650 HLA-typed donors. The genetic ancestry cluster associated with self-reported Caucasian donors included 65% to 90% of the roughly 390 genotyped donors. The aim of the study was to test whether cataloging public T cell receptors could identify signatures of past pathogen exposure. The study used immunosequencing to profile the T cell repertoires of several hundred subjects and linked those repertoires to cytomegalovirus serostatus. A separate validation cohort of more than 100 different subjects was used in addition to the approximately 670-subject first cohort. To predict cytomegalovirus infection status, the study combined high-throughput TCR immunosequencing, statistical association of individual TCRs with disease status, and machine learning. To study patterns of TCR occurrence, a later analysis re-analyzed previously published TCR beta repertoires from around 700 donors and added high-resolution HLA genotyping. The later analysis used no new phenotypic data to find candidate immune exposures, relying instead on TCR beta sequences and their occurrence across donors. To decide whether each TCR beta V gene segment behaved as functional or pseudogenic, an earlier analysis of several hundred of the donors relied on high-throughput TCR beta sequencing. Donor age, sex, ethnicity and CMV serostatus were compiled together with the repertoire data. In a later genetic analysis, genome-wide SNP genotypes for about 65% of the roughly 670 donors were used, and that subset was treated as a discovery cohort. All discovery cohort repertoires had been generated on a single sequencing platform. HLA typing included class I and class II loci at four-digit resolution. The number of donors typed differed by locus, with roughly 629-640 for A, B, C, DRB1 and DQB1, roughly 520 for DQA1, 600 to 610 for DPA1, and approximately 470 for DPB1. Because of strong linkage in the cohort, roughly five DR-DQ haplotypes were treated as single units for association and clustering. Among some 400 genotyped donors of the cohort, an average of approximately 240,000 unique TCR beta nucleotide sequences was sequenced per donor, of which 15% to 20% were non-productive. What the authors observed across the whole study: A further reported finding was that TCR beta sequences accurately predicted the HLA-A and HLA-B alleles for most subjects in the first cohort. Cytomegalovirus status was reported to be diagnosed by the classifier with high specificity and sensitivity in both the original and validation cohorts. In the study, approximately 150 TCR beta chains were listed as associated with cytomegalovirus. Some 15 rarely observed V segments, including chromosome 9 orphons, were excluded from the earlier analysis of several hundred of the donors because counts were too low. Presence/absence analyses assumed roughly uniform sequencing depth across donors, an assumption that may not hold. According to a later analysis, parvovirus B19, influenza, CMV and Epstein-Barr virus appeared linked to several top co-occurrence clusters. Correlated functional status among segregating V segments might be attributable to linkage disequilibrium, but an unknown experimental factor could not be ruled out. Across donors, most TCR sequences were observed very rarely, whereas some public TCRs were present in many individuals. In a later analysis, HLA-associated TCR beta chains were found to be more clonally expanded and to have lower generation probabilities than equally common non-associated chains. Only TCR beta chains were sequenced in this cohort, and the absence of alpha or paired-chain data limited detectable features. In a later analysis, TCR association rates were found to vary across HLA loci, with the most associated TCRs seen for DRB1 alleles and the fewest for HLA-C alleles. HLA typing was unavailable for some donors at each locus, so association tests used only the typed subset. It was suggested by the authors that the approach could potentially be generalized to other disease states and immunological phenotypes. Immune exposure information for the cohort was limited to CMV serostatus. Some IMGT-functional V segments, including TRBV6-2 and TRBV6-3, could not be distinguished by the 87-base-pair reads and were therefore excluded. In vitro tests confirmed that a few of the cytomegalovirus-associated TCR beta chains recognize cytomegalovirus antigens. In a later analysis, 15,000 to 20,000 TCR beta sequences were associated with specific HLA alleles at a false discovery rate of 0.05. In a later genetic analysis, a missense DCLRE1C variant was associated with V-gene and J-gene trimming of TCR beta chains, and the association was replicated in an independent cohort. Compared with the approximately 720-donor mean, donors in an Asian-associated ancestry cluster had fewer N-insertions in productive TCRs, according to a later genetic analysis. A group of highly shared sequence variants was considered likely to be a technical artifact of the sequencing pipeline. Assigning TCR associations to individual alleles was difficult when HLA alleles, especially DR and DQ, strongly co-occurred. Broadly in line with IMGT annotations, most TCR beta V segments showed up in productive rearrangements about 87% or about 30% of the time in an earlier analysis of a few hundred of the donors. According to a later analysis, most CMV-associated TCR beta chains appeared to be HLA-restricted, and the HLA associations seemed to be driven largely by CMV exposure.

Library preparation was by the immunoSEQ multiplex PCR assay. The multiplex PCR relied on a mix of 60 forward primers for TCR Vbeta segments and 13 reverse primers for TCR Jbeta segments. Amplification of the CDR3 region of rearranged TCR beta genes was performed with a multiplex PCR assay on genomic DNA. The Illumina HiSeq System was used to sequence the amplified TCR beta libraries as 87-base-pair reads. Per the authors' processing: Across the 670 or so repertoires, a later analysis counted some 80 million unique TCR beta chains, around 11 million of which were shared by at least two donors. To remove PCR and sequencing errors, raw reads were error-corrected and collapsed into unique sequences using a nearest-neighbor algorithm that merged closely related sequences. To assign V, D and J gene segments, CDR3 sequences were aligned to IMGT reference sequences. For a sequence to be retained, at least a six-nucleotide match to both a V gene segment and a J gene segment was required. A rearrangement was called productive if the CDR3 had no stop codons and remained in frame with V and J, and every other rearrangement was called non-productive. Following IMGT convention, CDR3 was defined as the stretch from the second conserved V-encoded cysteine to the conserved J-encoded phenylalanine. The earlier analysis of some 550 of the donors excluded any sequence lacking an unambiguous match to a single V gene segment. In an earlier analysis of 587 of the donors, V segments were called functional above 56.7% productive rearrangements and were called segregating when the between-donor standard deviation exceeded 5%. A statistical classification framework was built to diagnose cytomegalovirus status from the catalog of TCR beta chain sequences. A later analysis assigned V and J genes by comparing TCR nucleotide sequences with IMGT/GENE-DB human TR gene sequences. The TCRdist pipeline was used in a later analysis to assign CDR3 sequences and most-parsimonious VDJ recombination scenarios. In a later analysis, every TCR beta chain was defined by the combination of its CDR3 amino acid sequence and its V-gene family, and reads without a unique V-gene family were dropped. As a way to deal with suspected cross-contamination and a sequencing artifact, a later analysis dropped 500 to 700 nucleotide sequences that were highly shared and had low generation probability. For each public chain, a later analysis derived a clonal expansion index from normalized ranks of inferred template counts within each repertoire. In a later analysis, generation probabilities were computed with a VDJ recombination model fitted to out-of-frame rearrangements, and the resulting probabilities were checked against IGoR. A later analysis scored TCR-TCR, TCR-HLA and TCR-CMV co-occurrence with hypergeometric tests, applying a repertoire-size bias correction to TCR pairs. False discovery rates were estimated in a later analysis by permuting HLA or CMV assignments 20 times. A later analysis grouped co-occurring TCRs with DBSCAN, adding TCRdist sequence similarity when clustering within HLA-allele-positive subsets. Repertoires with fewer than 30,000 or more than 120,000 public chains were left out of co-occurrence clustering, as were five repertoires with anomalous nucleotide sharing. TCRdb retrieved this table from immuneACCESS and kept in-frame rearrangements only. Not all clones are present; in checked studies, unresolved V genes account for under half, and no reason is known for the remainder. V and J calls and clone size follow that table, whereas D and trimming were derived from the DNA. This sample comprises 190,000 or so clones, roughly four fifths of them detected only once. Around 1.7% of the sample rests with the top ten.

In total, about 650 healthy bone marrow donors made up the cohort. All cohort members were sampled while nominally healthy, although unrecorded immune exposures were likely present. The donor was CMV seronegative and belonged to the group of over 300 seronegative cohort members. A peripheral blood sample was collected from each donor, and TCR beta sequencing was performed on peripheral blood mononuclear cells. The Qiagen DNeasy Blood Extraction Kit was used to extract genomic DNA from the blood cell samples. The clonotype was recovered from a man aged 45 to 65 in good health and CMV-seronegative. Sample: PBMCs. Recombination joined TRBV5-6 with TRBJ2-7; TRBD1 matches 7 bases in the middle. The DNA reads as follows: TGTGCCAGCAGCTTGGTCAGGGGGTCCTACGAGCAGTACTTC. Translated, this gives CASSLVRGSYEQYF.